Listed below are T cell receptor beta chains from one sample, sequenced in a study of PD-1 blockade in classical Hodgkin lymphoma. Some clones are missing from TCRdb's copy, which holds only in-frame ones; the method was immunoSEQ multiplex PCR. This sample has around 100,000 clones, with around 89% found just once. The material was peripheral blood mononuclear cells (PBMCs), obtained before the second cycle of nivolumab. All receptors come from a human donor with classical Hodgkin lymphoma. CDR3s include the opening cysteine and the closing phenylalanine or tryptophan. Fields, in order: D gene, V gene, clone size, J gene, CDR3 DNA, CDR3 protein. D genes are given only for firm matches. Expanded clones are given a class, and other clones once, few, many or no size at all.

d_gene: TRBD2
v_gene: TRBV30
abundance: -
j_gene: TRBJ2-3
CDR3nt: TGTGCCTGGAGTTTTCCCCTCGCTAGCGGGGGGGTCTTTACCACAGATACGCAGTATTTT
CDR3aa: CAWSFPLASGGVFTTDTQYF

d_gene: -
v_gene: TRBV18
abundance: once
j_gene: TRBJ1-3
CDR3nt: TGTGCCAGCTCACCACTTGAGGGGTTCTCTGGAAACACCATATATTTT
CDR3aa: CASSPLEGFSGNTIYF

d_gene: TRBD1
v_gene: TRBV18
abundance: -
j_gene: TRBJ1-2
CDR3nt: TGTGCCAGCTCACCAAACCAGGGGGTCTATGGCTACACCTTC
CDR3aa: CASSPNQGVYGYTF

d_gene: -
v_gene: TRBV7-2
abundance: -
j_gene: TRBJ1-1
CDR3nt: TGTGCCAGCAGCTTAGGGACCGTGAACACTGAAGCTTTCTTT
CDR3aa: CASSLGTVNTEAFF

d_gene: -
v_gene: TRBV11-3
abundance: few
j_gene: TRBJ1-5
CDR3nt: TGTGCCAGCAGCTTAGGAGGGACTCAGCCCCAGCATTTT
CDR3aa: CASSLGGTQPQHF

d_gene: TRBD1
v_gene: TRBV5-3
abundance: -
j_gene: TRBJ1-1
CDR3nt: TGTGCCAGAAGTCCGGGACAGCCGAACACTGAAGCTTTCTTT
CDR3aa: CARSPGQPNTEAFF

d_gene: TRBD1
v_gene: TRBV7-2
abundance: -
j_gene: TRBJ2-3
CDR3nt: TGTGCCAGCAGCGCGGACAGGGGGCTGGATACGCAGTATTTT
CDR3aa: CASSADRGLDTQYF

d_gene: TRBD1
v_gene: TRBV7-2
abundance: -
j_gene: TRBJ2-1
CDR3nt: TGTGCCAGCAGTTTACCGGGACAGGGGAAAAATGAGCAGTTCTTC
CDR3aa: CASSLPGQGKNEQFF

d_gene: TRBD1
v_gene: TRBV14
abundance: -
j_gene: TRBJ1-2
CDR3nt: TGTGCCAGCAGCCAAGATTACAGGGGGAAGGGCTACACCTTC
CDR3aa: CASSQDYRGKGYTF

d_gene: TRBD1
v_gene: TRBV27
abundance: -
j_gene: TRBJ2-2
CDR3nt: TGTGCCAGCACCCCCGACAGGGACGGGGTCACCGGGGAGCTGTTTTTT
CDR3aa: CASTPDRDGVTGELFF

d_gene: -
v_gene: TRBV2
abundance: few
j_gene: TRBJ1-2
CDR3nt: TGTGCCAGCAGTCCGGGGTTGGAGGGCTACACCTTC
CDR3aa: CASSPGLEGYTF

d_gene: -
v_gene: TRBV6-6
abundance: -
j_gene: TRBJ2-2
CDR3nt: TGTGCCAGCAGTTACGCCAGGGGGAACACCGGGGAGCTGTTTTTT
CDR3aa: CASSYARGNTGELFF

d_gene: -
v_gene: TRBV7-9
abundance: -
j_gene: TRBJ2-7
CDR3nt: TGTGCCAGCAGCTTAGAGTTAGGGACCCCCTACGAGCAGTACTTC
CDR3aa: CASSLELGTPYEQYF

d_gene: -
v_gene: TRBV28
abundance: -
j_gene: TRBJ2-7
CDR3nt: TGTGCCAGCACGGGACGGATGGAGTTGAGGTACGAGCAGTACTTC
CDR3aa: CASTGRMELRYEQYF

d_gene: TRBD2
v_gene: TRBV2
abundance: -
j_gene: TRBJ2-5
CDR3nt: TGTGCCAGCAGTGATAGCGGGGGGGCCCGGGAGACCCAGTACTTC
CDR3aa: CASSDSGGARETQYF

d_gene: -
v_gene: TRBV6-1
abundance: -
j_gene: TRBJ1-5
CDR3nt: TGTCCGCCCCGCCGTGCGAACAATCAGCCCCAGCATTTT
CDR3aa: CPPRRANNQPQHF

d_gene: TRBD1
v_gene: TRBV28
abundance: -
j_gene: TRBJ1-4
CDR3nt: TGTGCCAGCAGGGGGACAGTGGGGGATGAAAAACTGTTTTTT
CDR3aa: CASRGTVGDEKLFF

d_gene: -
v_gene: TRBV9
abundance: -
j_gene: TRBJ1-1
CDR3nt: TGTGCCAGCAGCGTAGAATTTCTCAGCACTGAAGCTTTCTTT
CDR3aa: CASSVEFLSTEAFF

d_gene: -
v_gene: TRBV6-5
abundance: -
j_gene: TRBJ2-7
CDR3nt: TGTGCCAGCAGTTACTCGACCTCCGGTGACTACGAGCAGTACTTC
CDR3aa: CASSYSTSGDYEQYF

d_gene: -
v_gene: TRBV6-4
abundance: -
j_gene: TRBJ1-6
CDR3nt: TGTGCCAGCAGTGAGACAGACGATAATTCACCCCTCCACTTT
CDR3aa: CASSETDDNSPLHF

d_gene: -
v_gene: TRBV7-9
abundance: few
j_gene: TRBJ2-1
CDR3nt: TGTGCCAGCAGCTTAGTATTTGGCTACAATGAGCAGTTCTTC
CDR3aa: CASSLVFGYNEQFF

d_gene: TRBD1
v_gene: TRBV29-1
abundance: -
j_gene: TRBJ2-7
CDR3nt: TGCAGCGCTGGGACAGGAGGCGAGCAGTACTTC
CDR3aa: CSAGTGGEQYF

d_gene: -
v_gene: TRBV11-1
abundance: few
j_gene: TRBJ1-1
CDR3nt: TGTGCCAGCAGCTCCGACCTGAACACTGAAGCTTTCTTT
CDR3aa: CASSSDLNTEAFF

d_gene: -
v_gene: TRBV10-3
abundance: once
j_gene: TRBJ2-7
CDR3nt: TGTGCCATCAGTGAGTCGGTTAGGGTCCCACCGGACTTC
CDR3aa: CAISESVRVPPDF

d_gene: -
v_gene: TRBV5-5
abundance: -
j_gene: TRBJ2-5
CDR3nt: TGTGCCAGCAGCACCCATGGGACTCAAGAGACCCAGTACTTC
CDR3aa: CASSTHGTQETQYF

d_gene: -
v_gene: TRBV7-3
abundance: -
j_gene: TRBJ1-2
CDR3nt: TGTGCCAGCAGCTTCTTCGACACTGTCGGCTACACCTTC
CDR3aa: CASSFFDTVGYTF

d_gene: TRBD2
v_gene: TRBV28
abundance: -
j_gene: TRBJ2-3
CDR3nt: TGTGCCAGCACCTTAGGCGGGGGGGGCACAGATACGCAGTATTTT
CDR3aa: CASTLGGGGTDTQYF

d_gene: -
v_gene: TRBV5-1
abundance: -
j_gene: TRBJ1-6
CDR3nt: TGCGCCAGCAGCTTGGAGGGAGGGAAGGATTCACCCCTCCACTTT
CDR3aa: CASSLEGGKDSPLHF

d_gene: -
v_gene: TRBV19
abundance: -
j_gene: TRBJ1-2
CDR3nt: TGTGCCAGTAGTATAGCACGGCACTATGGCTACACCTTC
CDR3aa: CASSIARHYGYTF

d_gene: -
v_gene: TRBV9
abundance: once
j_gene: TRBJ1-4
CDR3nt: TGTGCCAGCAGCGGAGGCCAGACGCGGAGGGATGAAAAACTGTTTTTT
CDR3aa: CASSGGQTRRDEKLFF

d_gene: TRBD1
v_gene: TRBV18
abundance: -
j_gene: TRBJ1-4
CDR3nt: TGTGCCAGCTCTCCTACCGGGACAGGGGGTGAAAAACTGTTTTTT
CDR3aa: CASSPTGTGGEKLFF

d_gene: -
v_gene: TRBV4-2
abundance: few
j_gene: TRBJ2-1
CDR3nt: TGTGCCAGCAGCCAAGAAGCGAGCTCCTACAATGAGCAGTTCTTC
CDR3aa: CASSQEASSYNEQFF

d_gene: -
v_gene: TRBV5-4
abundance: -
j_gene: TRBJ1-1
CDR3nt: TGTGCCAGCAGCTTTTTTCTTGGGAGGGTGAACACTGAAGCTTTCTTT
CDR3aa: CASSFFLGRVNTEAFF

d_gene: -
v_gene: TRBV6-5
abundance: -
j_gene: TRBJ2-4
CDR3nt: TGTGCCAGCTCAATGAGGGCGGGAAACATTCAGTACTTC
CDR3aa: CASSMRAGNIQYF

d_gene: -
v_gene: TRBV2
abundance: -
j_gene: TRBJ2-7
CDR3nt: TGTGCCACCACGGGACGGCAGACCTACGAGCAGTACTTC
CDR3aa: CATTGRQTYEQYF

d_gene: -
v_gene: TRBV2
abundance: -
j_gene: TRBJ2-5
CDR3nt: TGTGCCAGCCGATGGCTGGTCCGTCTACAAGAGACCCAGTACTTC
CDR3aa: CASRWLVRLQETQYF

d_gene: -
v_gene: TRBV23-1
abundance: -
j_gene: TRBJ2-5
CDR3nt: TGCGCCAGCAGTCATCCAGAGTCCGGCAACTATGAAGAGACCCAGTACTTC
CDR3aa: CASSHPESGNYEETQYF

d_gene: -
v_gene: TRBV7-9
abundance: once
j_gene: TRBJ1-4
CDR3nt: TGTGCCAGCAGCTTCTTCCTCCTAAGGGCGCCAACTAATGAAAAACTGTTTTTT
CDR3aa: CASSFFLLRAPTNEKLFF

d_gene: -
v_gene: TRBV19
abundance: -
j_gene: TRBJ1-5
CDR3nt: TGTGCCAGTATAATCTCCGCTTCGGGTGGTGGAGGTCAGCCCCAGCATTTT
CDR3aa: CASIISASGGGGQPQHF

d_gene: TRBD2
v_gene: TRBV18
abundance: -
j_gene: TRBJ2-7
CDR3nt: TGTGCCAGCTCACGCCCGGGACTAGCAAGCTACGAGCAGTACTTC
CDR3aa: CASSRPGLASYEQYF

d_gene: -
v_gene: TRBV19
abundance: -
j_gene: TRBJ1-4
CDR3nt: TGTGCCAGTAACTGGGGTCTTGTTAATGAAAAACTGTTTTTT
CDR3aa: CASNWGLVNEKLFF

d_gene: -
v_gene: TRBV7-2
abundance: -
j_gene: TRBJ2-1
CDR3nt: TGTGCCAGCAGCGCAGGGCAGAGCTCCTACAATGAGCAGTTCTTC
CDR3aa: CASSAGQSSYNEQFF

d_gene: TRBD1
v_gene: TRBV7-9
abundance: -
j_gene: TRBJ1-4
CDR3nt: TGTGCCAGCAGCCAAAAGGACAGGGGGGAAAAACTGTTTTTT
CDR3aa: CASSQKDRGEKLFF

d_gene: -
v_gene: TRBV9
abundance: medium-sized
j_gene: TRBJ1-1
CDR3nt: TGTGCCAGCAGCGTAGTATGGGGGAACACTGAAGCTTTCTTT
CDR3aa: CASSVVWGNTEAFF

d_gene: TRBD1
v_gene: TRBV28
abundance: -
j_gene: TRBJ1-5
CDR3nt: TGTGCCAGCAGCCGACAGGGGAATGGTAATCAGCCCCAGCATTTT
CDR3aa: CASSRQGNGNQPQHF

d_gene: -
v_gene: TRBV7-9
abundance: -
j_gene: TRBJ1-1
CDR3nt: TGTGCCAGCAGTCCAAATTGGGCCTATGAGGAAGCTGAAGCTTTCTTT
CDR3aa: CASSPNWAYEEAEAFF

d_gene: -
v_gene: TRBV18
abundance: -
j_gene: TRBJ2-7
CDR3nt: TGTGCCAGCTCACCCTCCGTGAGCTCCTACGAGCAGTACTTC
CDR3aa: CASSPSVSSYEQYF

d_gene: -
v_gene: TRBV30
abundance: -
j_gene: TRBJ2-5
CDR3nt: TGTGCCTGGAGTCGAGGTCTCAAGCAGGCCCTCCAAGAGACCCAGTACTTC
CDR3aa: CAWSRGLKQALQETQYF

d_gene: -
v_gene: TRBV6-5
abundance: -
j_gene: TRBJ2-7
CDR3nt: TGTGCCAGCAGTCCTACCGGGGCCACCTACGAGCAGTACTTC
CDR3aa: CASSPTGATYEQYF

d_gene: -
v_gene: TRBV18
abundance: -
j_gene: TRBJ2-5
CDR3nt: TGTGCCAGCTCACCGTACAAAGAGACCCAGTACTTC
CDR3aa: CASSPYKETQYF

d_gene: -
v_gene: TRBV29-1
abundance: -
j_gene: TRBJ1-3
CDR3nt: TGCAGCGTTGAGGAAGGTAGCGGAAACACCATATATTTT
CDR3aa: CSVEEGSGNTIYF

d_gene: TRBD2
v_gene: TRBV7-8
abundance: -
j_gene: TRBJ2-5
CDR3nt: TGTGCCAGCAGCGCACGACTAGCAGCAGAGACCCAGTACTTC
CDR3aa: CASSARLAAETQYF

d_gene: -
v_gene: TRBV12-2
abundance: -
j_gene: TRBJ2-2
CDR3nt: TGTGCAAGTCGCGTCCGCCCCGGGGAGCTGTTTTTT
CDR3aa: CASRVRPGELFF

d_gene: TRBD2
v_gene: TRBV6-6
abundance: once
j_gene: TRBJ2-7
CDR3nt: TGTGCCAGCAGTCGGGACTACGCCTCCTACGAGCAGTACTTC
CDR3aa: CASSRDYASYEQYF